The clone carrying this T cell receptor beta chain appeared many times. Patients with uncontrolled infections, other autoimmune diseases, pregnancy or lactation were excluded. Between the trimmed V and J ends, which lost 4 bases and 6 bases, there was a span of 13 bases. This CDR3 comprises 13 residues. CDR1 is KGHSH, CDR2 LQKENI, per germline. Amplified regions were TCR beta CDR3 sequences from RNA transcripts. The TCR CDR3 was amplified in a first-round RT-PCR using the HTBI primer set. TCRdb reprocessed the multiplex PCR reads with MiXCR, giving one entry per CDR3 protein. Here the sample spans about 350,000 distinct CDR3 sequences, approximately 18% being singletons. This entry is derived from a study of T cells in Graves' hyperthyroidism and ophthalmopathy. At the level of the study: Upon initial diagnosis and before any treatment, peripheral blood was collected.

The sample consisted of blood. V gene TRBV18 combines with J gene TRBJ2-7; a possible D gene is TRBD1 (6 bases). The TCR originated in a woman between 40 and 55 years old with Graves' ophthalmopathy. The CDR3 is CASSQMTGGEQYF. CDR3 in DNA: TGTGCCAGCTCACAGATGACAGGAGGCGAGCAGTACTTC.